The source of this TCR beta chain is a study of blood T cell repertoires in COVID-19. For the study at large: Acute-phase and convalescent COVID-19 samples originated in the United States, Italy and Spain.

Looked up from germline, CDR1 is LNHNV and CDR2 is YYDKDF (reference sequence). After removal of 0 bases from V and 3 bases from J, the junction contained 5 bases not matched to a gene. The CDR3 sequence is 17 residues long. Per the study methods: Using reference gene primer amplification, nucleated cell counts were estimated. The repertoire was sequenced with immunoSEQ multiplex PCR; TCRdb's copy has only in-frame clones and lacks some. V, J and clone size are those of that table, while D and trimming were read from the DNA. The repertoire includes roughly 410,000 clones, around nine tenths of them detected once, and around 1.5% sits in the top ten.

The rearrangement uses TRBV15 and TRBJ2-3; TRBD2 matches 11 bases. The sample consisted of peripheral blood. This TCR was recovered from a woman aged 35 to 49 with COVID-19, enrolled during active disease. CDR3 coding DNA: TGTGCCACCAGCAGAGATTTAACTAGCGGGAGTACAGATACGCAGTATTTT. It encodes CATSRDLTSGSTDTQYF. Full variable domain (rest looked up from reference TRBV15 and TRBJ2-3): DAMVIQNPRYQVTQFGKPVTLSCSQTLNHNVMYWYQQKSSQAPKLLFHYYDKDFNNEADTPDNFQSRRPNTSFCFLDIRSPGLGDTAMYLCATSRDLTSGSTDTQYFGPGTRLTVL.